This T cell receptor beta chain was profiled in a study of cytomegalovirus exposure and HLA in healthy donors. General observations from the study: Most CMV-associated TCR beta chains appeared HLA-restricted in a later analysis. Cytomegalovirus-associated TCR beta chains were listed, numbering 150 to 200.

The PCR made use of 60 Vbeta and 13 Jbeta primers. Here immunoSEQ multiplex PCR was the method, and the copy in TCRdb shows in-frame clones only, minus some. The sample lists under 150,000 clones, 55% to 80% occurring once. This CDR3 comprises 16 residues. The trim removed 2 bases at V and 5 bases at J, leaving 10 bases unmatched. Looked up from germline, CDR1 is SGHTA and CDR2 is FQGTGA. As for this clone: What it recognizes is unknown.

The receptor was derived from a woman aged 40 to 49 in good health and CMV-seronegative. Sequences were obtained from PBMCs. The V call is TRBV7-3, the J call TRBJ2-3; the match to TRBD2 covers 7 bases. The CDR3 DNA follows: TGTGCCAGCAGCTTAGGGGGGGGACTGCAGGGAGATACGCAGTATTTT. Translation: CASSLGGGLQGDTQYF.